The 18 T cell receptor beta chains given below trace back to one sample, sequenced in a study of OX40 agonist ivuxolimab in advanced cancers. Data came from immunoSEQ multiplex PCR; TCRdb stores just in-frame clones and leaves some out. The table shows more than 45,000 clones, with 70% to 90% occurring only once. Sample: CD4+ or CD8+ T cells sorted from blood, taken in a trial of the OX40 agonist ivuxolimab. The receptors were gathered from an adult with an advanced solid tumor such as melanoma, head and neck, liver or kidney cancer.

This chain links TRBV7-6 with TRBJ1-3; D is undetermined. Trimming stripped 0 bases from V and 2 bases from J, with 11 bases between. Germline CDR1 SGHVS, CDR2 FNYEAQ. This CDR3 is built from 16 residues. The DNA for the CDR3 is TGTGCCAGCAGCTTAGCGCCATCTCTTACTGGAAACACCATATATTTT. Protein sequence: CASSLAPSLTGNTIYF.

The J gene is TRBJ1-1, the V gene TRBV10-2, with TRBD1 matching 9 bases. V trimming: 1 base; J trimming: 8 bases; junction bases outside the gene matches: 11. The CDR3 covers 16 residues. From germline, CDR1 is WSHSY and CDR2 SAAADI. This chain's CDR3 is CASSEWTGTGHTEAFF. CDR3 DNA: TGCGCCAGCAGTGAGTGGACCGGGACAGGGCATACAGAAGCTTTCTTT.

This clone was counted a single time. This sequence joins TRBV7-8 and TRBJ2-5; D is unresolved. From germline, CDR1 is SGHVS and CDR2 FQNEAQ. The CDR3 totals 15 residues. V was pared by 2 bases and J by 1 base, with 11 bases between. DNA of the CDR3: TGTGCCAGCAGCTTAAACATTGTCCTCCAAGAGACCCAGTACTTC. Encoded protein: CASSLNIVLQETQYF.

The chain has TRBV7-6 and TRBJ1-3; D gene uncertain. There are 15 residues in the CDR3. The germline CDR1 and CDR2 sequences are SGHVS and FNYEAQ. The V end was cut by 0 bases, the J end by 2 bases, with 8 bases between. CDR3 loop: CASSLARIAGNTIYF. The CDR3 bases are TGTGCCAGCAGCTTAGCCAGGATTGCTGGAAACACCATATATTTT.

The rearrangement links TRBV11-2 to TRBJ1-4; D remains ambiguous. The CDR3 is 14 amino acids. V gave up 3 bases and J gave up 5 bases, with 10 bases separating them. Germline V gene lookup returns CDR1 SGHAT and CDR2 FQNNGV. CDR3 DNA sequence: TGTGCCAGCAGCTTCTTAGGTTCCAATGAAAAACTGTTTTTT. This codes for CASSFLGSNEKLFF.

The rearrangement links TRBV5-1 to TRBJ2-7, with TRBD1 matching over 8 bases. V lost 5 bases, J lost 5 bases, and 12 bases stayed unmatched. This CDR3 has 15 residues. Germline CDR1 SGHRS, CDR2 YFSETQ. Written as DNA, the CDR3 is TGCGCCAGCAGGTCGACAGGGGCGGTTTTCCACGAGCAGTACTTC. Encoded protein: CASRSTGAVFHEQYF.

The V gene is TRBV28, the J gene TRBJ2-1; 10 nucleotides line up with TRBD1. V lost 5 bases, J lost 4 bases, and 5 bases stayed unmatched. CDR3 size: 15 residues. Germline V lookup: CDR1 MDHEN, CDR2 SYDVKM. As DNA, the CDR3 is TGTGCCAGCAGTGACCGGGACAGGGGTTACAATGAGCAGTTCTTC. Protein sequence: CASSDRDRGYNEQFF.

This clone was detected once. For the CDR3, the DNA is TGTGCCAGCAGTCGGGGACTCAGCCTAGAGACCCAGTACTTC. This sequence encodes CASSRGLSLETQYF. The rearrangement links TRBV7-9 to TRBJ2-5, with a tentative D call TRBD2 (6 bases). This CDR3 comprises 14 residues. V was shortened by 6 bases and J by 4 bases, with 15 bases between the two germline ends. In germline, CDR1 is SEHNR, CDR2 FQNEAQ (reference sequence).

J is TRBJ1-5 and V is TRBV19, with a tentative D call TRBD1 (5 bases). Per germline, CDR1 LNHDA and CDR2 SQIVND (reference sequence). This CDR3 contains 15 residues. Trimming removed 3 bases at V and 2 bases at J, with 11 bases between. CDR3 nucleotides: TGTGCCAGTAGTATGGAAGGGACGGGCAATCAGCCCCAGCATTTT. Protein sequence: CASSMEGTGNQPQHF.

The rearrangement links TRBV5-6 to TRBJ1-3; no clear D gene. Germline V CDR1 and CDR2: SGHDT, YYEEEE. V was cut by 4 bases and J by 0 bases, with 11 bases left in between. This CDR3 is 15 amino acids long. CDR3 sequence: CASSLTVTSGNTIYF. Here the CDR3 DNA reads TGTGCCAGCAGCCTAACAGTGACCTCTGGAAACACCATATATTTT. Full variable domain (outside the CDR3, taken from reference TRBV5-6 and TRBJ1-3): DAGVTQSPTHLIKTRGQQVTLRCSPKSGHDTVSWYQQALGQGPQFIFQYYEEEERQRGNFPDRFSGHQFPNYSSELNVNALLLGDSALYLCASSLTVTSGNTIYFGEGSWLTVV.

Notes on this clone: The sample holds other DNA sequences that translate to the same CDR3. The chain carries TRBV10-3 and TRBJ1-2; D unclear. CDR1 is ENHRY and CDR2 is SYGVKD in the germline V gene. This CDR3 is built from 13 residues. V lost 11 bases and J 3 bases, leaving 16 bases between the germline ends. The CDR3 here is CAVNRDTDYGYTF. The CDR3 nucleotides are TGTGCCGTTAACAGAGACACCGACTATGGCTACACCTTC.

A few counts support this clone. The CDR3 DNA reads as TGTGCCAGCAGTTTGGGGACAGGGGTTTGGGGCTATGGCTACACCTTC. As protein: CASSLGTGVWGYGYTF. The chain couples TRBV28 to TRBJ1-2; TRBD1 matches at 10 bases. V gave up 3 bases and J gave up 4 bases; unmatched junction bases: 8. The CDR3 extends over 16 amino acids. The V gene's germline CDR1 is MDHEN and CDR2 SYDVKM.

J is TRBJ2-1 and V is TRBV6-5; D is perhaps TRBD1 or TRBD2 (5 bases each). Germline CDR1 and CDR2: MNHEY and SVGAGI. Trimming shortened V by 10 bases and J by 12 bases, and 19 bases separated the two germline ends. This CDR3 is 12 amino acids long. The CDR3 region is CATGGREWGQFF. The CDR3 DNA follows: TGTGCCACAGGAGGCAGGGAATGGGGGCAGTTCTTC.

CDR3 bases: TGTGCCATAACGGGACAGCAAAACACCGGGGAGCTGTTTTTT. The encoded protein is CAITGQQNTGELFF. The V and J genes are TRBV10-3 and TRBJ2-2; 7 bases are shared with TRBD1. The germline V gene has CDR1 ENHRY and CDR2 SYGVKD. The CDR3 loop spans 14 amino acids. J gave up 2 bases and V 9 bases, and 6 bases lay outside the gene matches.

This clone was recorded only once. This chain joins TRBV6-1 and TRBJ1-5, with D unresolved. The CDR3 consists of 13 residues. Trimming cost V 1 base and J 7 bases, with 8 bases left between them. The V gene's germline CDR1 is MNHNS and CDR2 SASEGT. The CDR3 sequence is CASSEGIRQPQHF. The CDR3, as DNA: TGTGCCAGCAGTGAAGGGATTCGGCAGCCCCAGCATTTT.

The gene calls are TRBV5-1 and TRBJ1-1; D may be TRBD1 (6 bases). Germline CDR1 reads SGHRS; CDR2 reads YFSETQ. V lost 0 bases to trimming and J lost 1 base, with 10 bases between them. The CDR3 covers 15 residues. The CDR3 spells CASSLGLTGNTEAFF. The CDR3, as DNA: TGCGCCAGCAGCTTGGGACTGACAGGGAACACTGAAGCTTTCTTT.

As to this clone: A read error may produce the germline difference seen at one junction end. The gene calls are TRBV7-2 and TRBJ2-5; D is ambiguous. CDR1 SGHTA and CDR2 FQGNSA come from the germline V gene. This CDR3 spans 12 amino acids. The CDR3 region has the DNA TGTGCCAGCAGTCCCAGTCAAGGGACCCAGTACTTC. This codes for CASSPSQGTQYF.

The genes are TRBV6-5 and TRBJ1-1; no clear D. The V gene's germline CDR1 is MNHEY and CDR2 SVGAGI. The CDR3 has 13 amino acids. V gave up 6 bases and J gave up 6 bases, with 14 bases separating them. The CDR3 sequence is CASSRVGVAEAFF. CDR3 nucleotides: TGTGCCAGCAGCCGGGTCGGGGTCGCTGAAGCTTTCTTT.